A single T cell receptor beta chain is shown here with its context. The germline V gene has CDR1 SGHDN and CDR2 FVKESK. CDR3 length: 16 residues. Trimming left V 2 bases short and J 0 bases short, with 10 bases between. The data stem from a study of control samples from healthy donors and cancer patients. TCRdb's table, derived via immunoSEQ multiplex PCR, lists solely in-frame clones and lacks some. The sample has about 110,000 clones, about nine tenths seen once. This TCR was recovered from a human donor in good health. The donor label of this sample is uncertain. The sequencing sample was made of blood. The chain employs TRBV14 and TRBJ2-2; D may be TRBD1 (6 bases). The CDR3: CASSQSDRSNTGELFF. The CDR3 DNA is TGTGCCAGCAGCCAATCGGACAGATCGAACACCGGGGAGCTGTTTTTT.